At least ten counts were recorded for the clone carrying this T cell receptor beta chain. Antigen: not known. The read ends 3 residues early relative to the CDR3; the germline J gene fills the gap. Germline V lookup: CDR1 SGHDN, CDR2 FVKESK. The V end was cut by 5 bases, the J end by 2 bases, with 7 bases between. The CDR3 totals 13 residues. This sample was included in a study of T cell clonality in common variable immunodeficiency. Profiling relied on immunoSEQ multiplex PCR, and the TCRdb table lists in-frame clones only, not all of them. Sampling found 39,000 or so clones, none seen once. Study-level results: CVID patient heterogeneity limited repertoire-clinical complication correlations.

The genes are TRBV14 and TRBJ2-1; D is uncertain. This sequence originates from a person aged 18-70 years in good health. The sequenced sample consisted of peripheral blood mononuclear cells. CDR3 DNA (partial): TGTGCCAGCAGCGCACTCCCCTACAATGAG. Translation gives CASSALPYNE. The whole CDR3 protein reads CASSALPYNEQFF.